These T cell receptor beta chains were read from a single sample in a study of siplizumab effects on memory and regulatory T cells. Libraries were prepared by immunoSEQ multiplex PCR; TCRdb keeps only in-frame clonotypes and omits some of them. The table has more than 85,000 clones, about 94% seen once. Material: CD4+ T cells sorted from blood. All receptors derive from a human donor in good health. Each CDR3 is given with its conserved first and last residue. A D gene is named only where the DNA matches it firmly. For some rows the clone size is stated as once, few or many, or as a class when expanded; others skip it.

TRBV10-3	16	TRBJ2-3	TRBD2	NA	CAISERSAGVADTQYF	TGTGCCATCAGTGAAAGGTCAGCGGGAGTGGCAGATACGCAGTATTTT
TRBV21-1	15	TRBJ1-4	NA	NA	CARVPGQKVREKLFF	TGTGCCAGAGTCCCGGGACAGAAAGTTAGAGAAAAACTGTTTTTT
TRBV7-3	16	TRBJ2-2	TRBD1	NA	CASSVAGQGNTGELFF	TGTGCCAGCAGCGTTGCGGGACAGGGGAACACCGGGGAGCTGTTTTTT
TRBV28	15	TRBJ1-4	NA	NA	CASSLSTARSEKLFF	TGTGCCAGCAGTTTAAGTACAGCCCGCAGTGAAAAACTGTTTTTT
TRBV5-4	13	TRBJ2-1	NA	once	CASSLYGPDEQFF	TGTGCCAGCAGCTTATATGGCCCCGATGAGCAGTTCTTC
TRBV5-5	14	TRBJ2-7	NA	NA	CASDLAARLYEQYF	TGTGCCAGCGACTTAGCAGCCCGACTTTACGAGCAGTACTTC
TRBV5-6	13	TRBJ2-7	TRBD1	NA	CASSLRGPDEQYF	TGTGCCAGCAGCTTGAGGGGGCCCGACGAGCAGTACTTC
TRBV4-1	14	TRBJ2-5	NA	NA	CASSQLRDSATQYF	TGCGCCAGCAGCCAATTAAGAGACAGCGCGACCCAGTACTTC
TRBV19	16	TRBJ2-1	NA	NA	CASSIKSGGRYNEQFF	TGTGCCAGTAGTATTAAATCCGGCGGTCGTTACAATGAGCAGTTCTTC
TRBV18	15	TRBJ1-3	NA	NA	CASSPQTPSGNTIYF	TGTGCCAGCTCACCACAGACACCCTCTGGAAACACCATATATTTT
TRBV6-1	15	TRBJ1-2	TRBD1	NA	CASSGGTGRTYGYTF	TGTGCCAGCAGTGGGGGGACAGGGAGGACCTATGGCTACACCTTC
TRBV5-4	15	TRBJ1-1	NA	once	CARSTERDHNTEAFF	TGTGCCAGATCAACTGAAAGGGACCACAACACTGAAGCTTTCTTT
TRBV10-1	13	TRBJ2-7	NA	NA	CASSWDGTYEQYF	TGCGCCAGCAGTTGGGACGGTACCTACGAGCAGTACTTC
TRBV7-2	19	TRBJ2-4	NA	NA	CASSLLPLGAAKAKNIQYF	TGTGCCAGCAGCTTACTGCCTCTGGGAGCCGCAAAAGCCAAAAACATTCAGTACTTC
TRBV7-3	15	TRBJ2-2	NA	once	CASSPLGGGTGELFF	TGTGCCAGCAGCCCATTGGGGGGAGGCACCGGGGAGCTGTTTTTT
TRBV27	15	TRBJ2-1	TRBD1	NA	CATQPYRGSYNEQFF	TGTGCCACCCAACCCTACAGGGGTTCCTACAATGAGCAGTTCTTC
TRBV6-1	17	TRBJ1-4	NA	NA	CASSEARGLITAEKLFF	TGTGCCAGCAGTGAAGCGCGAGGCCTTATAACAGCCGAAAAACTGTTTTTT
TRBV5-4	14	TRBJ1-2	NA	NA	CASSLGQVTYGYTF	TGTGCCAGCAGCTTGGGGCAGGTCACTTATGGCTACACCTTC
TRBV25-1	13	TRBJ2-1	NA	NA	CASSDGVNNEQFF	TGTGCCAGCAGTGACGGGGTAAACAATGAGCAGTTCTTC
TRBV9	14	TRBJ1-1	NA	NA	CASSQSGSNTEAFF	TGTGCCAGCAGCCAGAGCGGATCGAACACTGAAGCTTTCTTT
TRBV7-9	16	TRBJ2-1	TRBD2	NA	CASSLGVGRAVAEQFF	TGTGCCAGCAGCTTAGGCGTCGGGAGGGCCGTAGCTGAGCAGTTCTTC
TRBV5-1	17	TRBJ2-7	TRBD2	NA	CASSLGLAGGPRNEQYF	TGCGCCAGCAGCTTGGGACTAGCGGGAGGGCCGCGAAACGAGCAGTACTTC
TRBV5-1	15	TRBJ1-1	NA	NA	CASSLAGRTGTEAFF	TGCGCCAGCAGCTTGGCCGGGAGGACGGGCACTGAAGCTTTCTTT
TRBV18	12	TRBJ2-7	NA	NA	CASSPRGHEQYF	TGTGCCAGCTCTCCCAGGGGCCACGAGCAGTACTTC
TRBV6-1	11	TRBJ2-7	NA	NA	CASGEGYEQYF	TGTGCTTCGGGTGAGGGTTACGAGCAGTACTTC
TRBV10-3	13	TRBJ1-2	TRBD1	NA	CAIKEQGVYGYTF	TGTGCCATCAAGGAGCAGGGGGTGTATGGCTACACCTTC
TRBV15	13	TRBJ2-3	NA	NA	CATSRQGPDTQYF	TGTGCCACCAGCAGACAGGGTCCAGATACGCAGTATTTT
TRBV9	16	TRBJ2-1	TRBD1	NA	CASSRSDRVSYNEQFF	TGTGCCAGCAGCAGAAGTGACAGGGTCTCCTACAATGAGCAGTTCTTC
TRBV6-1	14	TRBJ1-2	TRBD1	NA	CASRRQGARYGYTF	TGTGCCAGCAGGCGACAGGGGGCCCGATATGGCTACACCTTC
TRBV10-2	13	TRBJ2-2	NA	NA	CASSPTATGELFF	TGCGCCAGCAGTCCAACCGCAACCGGGGAGCTGTTTTTT
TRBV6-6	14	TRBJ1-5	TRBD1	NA	CASSRDRGNQPQHF	TGTGCCAGCAGTCGGGACAGGGGAAATCAGCCCCAGCATTTT
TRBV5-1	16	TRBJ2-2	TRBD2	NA	CASSPWTSGSTGELFF	TGCGCCAGCAGCCCTTGGACTAGCGGGAGTACCGGGGAGCTGTTTTTT
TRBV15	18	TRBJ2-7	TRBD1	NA	CATSRGVPGQVLGNEQYF	TGTGCCACCAGCAGAGGGGTCCCGGGACAGGTTTTAGGGAACGAGCAGTACTTC
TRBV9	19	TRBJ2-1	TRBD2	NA	CASSVVGGGASGAGGEQFF	TGTGCCAGCAGCGTAGTAGGTGGCGGAGCTAGCGGCGCGGGGGGTGAGCAGTTCTTC
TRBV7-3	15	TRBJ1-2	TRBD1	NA	CASSSGGQGRTGYTF	TGTGCCAGCAGCTCGGGGGGACAGGGCAGGACTGGCTACACCTTC
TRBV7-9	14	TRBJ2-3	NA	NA	CASSLAGYTDTQYF	TGTGCCAGCAGCTTAGCGGGCTACACAGATACGCAGTATTTT
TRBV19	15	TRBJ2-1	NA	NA	CASSPRWPSDNEQFF	TGTGCCAGTAGTCCTCGGTGGCCCTCCGACAATGAGCAGTTCTTC
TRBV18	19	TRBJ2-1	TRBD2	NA	CASSPGLAGVPSSYNEQFF	TGTGCCAGCTCACCAGGACTAGCGGGAGTCCCTAGCTCCTACAATGAGCAGTTCTTC
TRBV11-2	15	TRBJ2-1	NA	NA	CASSSSGSSYNEQFF	TGTGCCAGCAGCTCCAGCGGAAGCTCCTACAATGAGCAGTTCTTC
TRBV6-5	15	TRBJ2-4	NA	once	CASSRGIGAKNIQYF	TGTGCCAGCAGCCGCGGGATCGGGGCCAAAAACATTCAGTACTTC
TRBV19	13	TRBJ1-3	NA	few	CASSPTSGNTIYF	TGTGCCAGTAGCCCAACCTCTGGAAACACCATATATTTT
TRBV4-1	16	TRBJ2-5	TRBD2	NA	CASSQVQAGLQETQYF	TGCGCCAGCAGCCAAGTTCAAGCGGGGTTACAAGAGACCCAGTACTTC
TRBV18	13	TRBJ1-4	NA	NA	CASTEGVDEKLFF	TGTGCCAGCACTGAAGGGGTGGACGAAAAACTGTTTTTT
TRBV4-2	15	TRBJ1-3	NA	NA	CASSLGAGLGNTIYF	TGTGCCAGCAGCTTGGGTGCAGGGTTGGGAAACACCATATATTTT
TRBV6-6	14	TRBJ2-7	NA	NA	CASSYEPREGRQYF	TGTGCCAGCAGTTACGAACCCAGGGAAGGAAGGCAGTACTTC